One T cell receptor beta chain is described in this entry. Antigen unknown. From germline, CDR1 is SGHNT and CDR2 YYREEE (reference sequence). The ends lost 0 bases at V and 10 bases at J; junction bases unmatched: 7. The CDR3 extends over 15 amino acids. These data belong to a study of T cells in Graves' hyperthyroidism and ophthalmopathy. Study-level information: Blood from the periphery was taken at initial diagnosis, before any treatment. Study-level findings and limits: Progression to ophthalmopathy was predicted a median of about six months early. Expanded thyroid clonotypes (above 0.001) were mostly also found in blood.

Researchers amplified the TCR beta CDR3 regions from RNA transcripts. Primed by the HTBI set, a first-round RT-PCR was run on the TCR CDR3. In TCRdb, the multiplex PCR reads were re-called with MiXCR into one record per CDR3 protein. The sample carries a few hundred thousand distinct CDR3 sequences, 14% recorded once. Clinical symptoms, serum thyroxine, TRAb, thyroid ultrasound and orbital computed tomography established diagnosis. This receptor was taken from a woman in her thirties or forties with Graves' hyperthyroidism. Sequenced: blood. The rearrangement joins TRBV5-4 to TRBJ2-1, with 10 positions matching TRBD2. DNA for the CDR3: TGTGCCAGCAGCTTGGCGTTAGCGGGAGGTTGGGAGCAGTTCTTC. As protein: CASSLALAGGWEQFF.